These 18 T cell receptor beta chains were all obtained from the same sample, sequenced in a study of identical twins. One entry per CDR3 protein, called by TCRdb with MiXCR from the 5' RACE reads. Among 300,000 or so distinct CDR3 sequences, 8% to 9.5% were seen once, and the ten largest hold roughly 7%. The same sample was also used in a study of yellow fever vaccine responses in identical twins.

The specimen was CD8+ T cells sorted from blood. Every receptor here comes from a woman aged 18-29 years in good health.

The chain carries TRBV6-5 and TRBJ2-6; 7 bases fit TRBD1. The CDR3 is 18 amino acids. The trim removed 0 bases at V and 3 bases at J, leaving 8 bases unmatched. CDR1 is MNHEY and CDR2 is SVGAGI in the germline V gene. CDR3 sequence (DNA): TGTGCCAGCAGTTACTCCTCGACAGGGCTTGGTGGGGCCAACGTCCTGACTTTC. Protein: CASSYSSTGLGGANVLTF.

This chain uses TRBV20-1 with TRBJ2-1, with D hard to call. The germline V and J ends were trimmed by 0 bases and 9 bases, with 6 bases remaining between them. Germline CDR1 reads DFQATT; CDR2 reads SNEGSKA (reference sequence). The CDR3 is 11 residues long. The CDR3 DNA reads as TGCAGTGCTAGAGATCTGTTTGAGCAGTTCTTC. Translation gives CSARDLFEQFF.

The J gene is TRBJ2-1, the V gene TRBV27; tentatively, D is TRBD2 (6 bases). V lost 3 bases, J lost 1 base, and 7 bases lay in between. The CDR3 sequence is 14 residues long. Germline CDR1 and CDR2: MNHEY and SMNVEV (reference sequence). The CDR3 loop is CASSFRESYNEQFF. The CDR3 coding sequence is TGTGCCAGCAGTTTTCGGGAGTCCTACAATGAGCAGTTCTTC.

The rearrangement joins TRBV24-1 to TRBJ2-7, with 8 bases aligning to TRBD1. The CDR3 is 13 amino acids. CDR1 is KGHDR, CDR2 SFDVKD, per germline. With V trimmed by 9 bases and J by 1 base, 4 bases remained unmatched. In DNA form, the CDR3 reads TGTGCCACCCAGGGGGCGCGATCCTACGAGCAGTACTTC. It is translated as CATQGARSYEQYF.

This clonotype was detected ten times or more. The CDR3 here is CSARGGLAVVLHTDTQYF. The CDR3 bases are TGCAGTGCTAGAGGGGGACTAGCGGTTGTTCTTCACACAGATACGCAGTATTTT. This chain connects TRBV20-1 to TRBJ2-3, with 11 bases identical to TRBD2. Unmatched junction bases numbered 11, after V lost 1 base and J lost 2 bases. This CDR3 is 18 amino acids long. Germline V CDR1 and CDR2: DFQATT, SNEGSKA (reference sequence).

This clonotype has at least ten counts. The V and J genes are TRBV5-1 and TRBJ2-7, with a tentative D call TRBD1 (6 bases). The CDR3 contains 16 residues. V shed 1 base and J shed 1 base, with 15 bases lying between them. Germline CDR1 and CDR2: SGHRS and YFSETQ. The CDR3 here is CASSLLGTPPSYEQYF. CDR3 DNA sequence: TGCGCCAGCAGCTTGTTAGGGACACCACCTTCCTACGAGCAGTACTTC.

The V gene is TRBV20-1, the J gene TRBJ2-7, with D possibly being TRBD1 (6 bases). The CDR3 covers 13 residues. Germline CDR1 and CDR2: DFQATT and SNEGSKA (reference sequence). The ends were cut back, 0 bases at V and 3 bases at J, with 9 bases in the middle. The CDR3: CSARDPRGYEQYF. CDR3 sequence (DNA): TGCAGTGCTAGAGATCCCAGGGGCTACGAGCAGTACTTC.

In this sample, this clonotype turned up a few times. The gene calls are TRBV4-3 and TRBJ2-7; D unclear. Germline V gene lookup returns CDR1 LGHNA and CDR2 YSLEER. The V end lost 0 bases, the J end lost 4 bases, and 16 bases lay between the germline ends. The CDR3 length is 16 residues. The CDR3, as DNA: TGCGCCAGCAGCCAAGATCGGGCAGAAGGGCTGTACGAGCAGTACTTC. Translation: CASSQDRAEGLYEQYF.

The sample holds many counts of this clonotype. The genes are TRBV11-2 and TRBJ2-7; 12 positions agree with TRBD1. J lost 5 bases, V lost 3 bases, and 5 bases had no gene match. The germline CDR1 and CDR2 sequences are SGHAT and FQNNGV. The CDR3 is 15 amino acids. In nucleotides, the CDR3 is TGTGCCAGCAGCTTGGGGGACAGGGGGCTGGACGAGCAGTACTTC. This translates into CASSLGDRGLDEQYF.

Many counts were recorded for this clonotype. The CDR3 reads CASSSGQGTFTGELFF. CDR3 nucleotides: TGTGCCAGCAGCTCGGGACAGGGTACTTTCACCGGGGAGCTGTTTTTT. The chain joins TRBV7-9 to TRBJ2-2; 9 nucleotides agree with TRBD1. Germline assignment: CDR1 SEHNR and CDR2 FQNEAQ (reference sequence). Germline trimming cut 4 bases from V and 4 bases from J; bases unmatched to any gene: 7. This CDR3 has 16 residues.

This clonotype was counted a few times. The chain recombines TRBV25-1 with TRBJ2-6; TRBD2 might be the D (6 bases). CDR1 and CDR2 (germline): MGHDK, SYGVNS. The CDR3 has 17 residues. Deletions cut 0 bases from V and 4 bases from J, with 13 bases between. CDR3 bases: TGTGCCAGCAGTGAATATGGGGACTGGTCAGGGGCCAACGTCCTGACTTTC. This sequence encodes CASSEYGDWSGANVLTF.

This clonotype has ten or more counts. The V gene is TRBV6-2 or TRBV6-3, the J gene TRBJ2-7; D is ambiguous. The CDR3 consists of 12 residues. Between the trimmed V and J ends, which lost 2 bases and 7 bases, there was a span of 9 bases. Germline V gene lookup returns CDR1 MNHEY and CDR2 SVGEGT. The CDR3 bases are TGTGCCAGCAGTTACCCACACTTGGAGCAGTACTTC. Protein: CASSYPHLEQYF.

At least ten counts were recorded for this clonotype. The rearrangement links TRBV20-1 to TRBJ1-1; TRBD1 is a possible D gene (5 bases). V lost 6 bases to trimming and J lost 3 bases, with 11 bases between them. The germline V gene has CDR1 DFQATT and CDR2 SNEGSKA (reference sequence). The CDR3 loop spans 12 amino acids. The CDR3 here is CSASRGDTEAFF. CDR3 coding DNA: TGCAGTGCGTCTAGAGGGGACACTGAAGCTTTCTTT.

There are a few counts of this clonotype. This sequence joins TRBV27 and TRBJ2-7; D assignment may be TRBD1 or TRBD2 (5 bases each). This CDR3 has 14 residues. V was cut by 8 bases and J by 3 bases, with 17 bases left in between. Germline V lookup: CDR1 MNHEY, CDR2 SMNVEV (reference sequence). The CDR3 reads CASSHPGAVYEQYF. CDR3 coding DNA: TGTGCCAGCTCTCACCCCGGGGCTGTCTACGAGCAGTACTTC.

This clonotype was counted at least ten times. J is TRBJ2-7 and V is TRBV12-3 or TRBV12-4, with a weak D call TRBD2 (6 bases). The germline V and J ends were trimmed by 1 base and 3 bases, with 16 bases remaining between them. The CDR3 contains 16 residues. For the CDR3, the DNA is TGTGCCAGCAGTTTAGGACTAGTCCCTATAAACTACGAGCAGTACTTC. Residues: CASSLGLVPINYEQYF.

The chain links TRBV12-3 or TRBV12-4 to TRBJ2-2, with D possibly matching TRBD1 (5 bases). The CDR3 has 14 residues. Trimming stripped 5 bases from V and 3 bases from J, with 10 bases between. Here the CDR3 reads CASSQGPYTGELFF. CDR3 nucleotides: TGTGCCAGCAGTCAGGGTCCCTACACCGGGGAGCTGTTTTTT.

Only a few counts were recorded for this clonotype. CDR3 sequence (DNA): TGTGCCAGCAGTTTATCCGGGCTGGCGACCTACAATGAGCAGTTCTTC. It specifies CASSLSGLATYNEQFF. The chain uses TRBV27 and TRBJ2-1, with D unclear. CDR1 and CDR2 from the germline V gene are MNHEY and SMNVEV (reference sequence). The ends were cut back, 0 bases at V and 2 bases at J, with 11 bases in the middle. This CDR3 region has 16 residues.

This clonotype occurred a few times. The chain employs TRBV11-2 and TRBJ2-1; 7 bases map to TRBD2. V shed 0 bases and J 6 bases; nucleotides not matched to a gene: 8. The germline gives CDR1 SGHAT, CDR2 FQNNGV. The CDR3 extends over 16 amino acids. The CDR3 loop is CASSLDWGGGFNEQFF. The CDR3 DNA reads TGTGCCAGCAGCTTAGATTGGGGGGGAGGGTTCAATGAGCAGTTCTTC.